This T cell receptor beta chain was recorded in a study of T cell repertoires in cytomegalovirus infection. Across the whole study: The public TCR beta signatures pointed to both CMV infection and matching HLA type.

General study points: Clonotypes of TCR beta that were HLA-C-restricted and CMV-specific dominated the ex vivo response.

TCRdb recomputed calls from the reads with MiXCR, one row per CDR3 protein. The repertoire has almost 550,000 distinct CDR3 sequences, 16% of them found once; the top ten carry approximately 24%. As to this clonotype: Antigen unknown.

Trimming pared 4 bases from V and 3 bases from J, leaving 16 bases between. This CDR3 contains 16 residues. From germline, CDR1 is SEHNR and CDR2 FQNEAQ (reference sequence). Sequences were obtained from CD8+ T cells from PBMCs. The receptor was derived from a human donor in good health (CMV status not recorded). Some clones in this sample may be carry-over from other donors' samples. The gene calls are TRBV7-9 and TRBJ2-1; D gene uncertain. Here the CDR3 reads CASSSPESRVYNEQFF. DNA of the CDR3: TGTGCCAGCAGCTCCCCTGAGTCCCGGGTCTACAATGAGCAGTTCTTC.